Below are 24 T cell receptor beta chains sequenced from a single sample in a study of shared clonotypes between healthy human individuals. TCRdb keeps only in-frame clones here, not all; method: immunoSEQ multiplex PCR. The sample records hundreds of thousands of clones, about three quarters being singletons. The material sequenced was memory CD4+ T cells sorted from blood. Sample subset: CD45RA-negative fraction. The receptors here all came from a woman aged 25-40 years in good health.

A single count supports this clone. The chain is built from TRBV5-5 and TRBJ2-7; a weak D match, TRBD1 (5 bases). Germline loops: CDR1 SGHKS, CDR2 YYEKEE (reference sequence). There are 15 residues in the CDR3. V was pared by 0 bases and J by 5 bases, with 15 bases between. CDR3 sequence (DNA): TGTGCCAGCAGCTTGGGGTATGGGGCTTTGAACGAGCAGTACTTC. The encoded protein is CASSLGYGALNEQYF. The variable domain in full, with the rest retrieved from reference TRBV5-5 and TRBJ2-7, is DAGVTQSPTHLIKTRGQQVTLRCSPISGHKSVSWYQQVLGQGPQFIFQYYEKEERGRGNFPDRFSARQFPNYSSELNVNALLLGDSALYLCASSLGYGALNEQYFGPGTRLTVT.

The chain combines TRBV6-7 with TRBJ2-1, with 11 positions matching TRBD2. TRBV6-7 is designated an ORF whose function remains uncertain. The CDR3 sequence is 17 residues long. J was trimmed by 6 bases and V by 5 bases; bases with no gene match: 12. The CDR3 DNA is TGTGCCAGCAGTCCCGGACTAGCGGGTATAGTGTGCAATGAGCAGTTCTTC. It translates to CASSPGLAGIVCNEQFF.

This clone has a single count. This chain uses TRBV5-1 with TRBJ1-1; no definite D call. Trimming removed 7 bases at V and 5 bases at J, with 18 bases between. This CDR3 has 14 amino acids. Germline values: CDR1 SGHRS, CDR2 YFSETQ. The CDR3 is CASSLFGDQTEAFF. CDR3 nucleotides: TGCGCCAGCTCCCTTTTCGGGGATCAAACTGAAGCTTTCTTT.

The gene calls are TRBV2 and TRBJ2-3; D not certain. Germline lookup yields CDR1 SNHLY and CDR2 FYNNEI. The ends were cut back, 1 base at V and 3 bases at J, with 8 bases in the middle. The CDR3 runs 14 residues. The CDR3 DNA sequence: TGTGCCAGCAGTGAAGAGGCTAGGACAGATACGCAGTATTTT. Translated: CASSEEARTDTQYF.

Here the CDR3 DNA reads TGTGCCAGCAGTTACTCCGGGACAGGGTCTCTCGAGCAGTACTTC. Amino acids: CASSYSGTGSLEQYF. The V and J genes are TRBV6-6 and TRBJ2-7; TRBD1 agrees at 9 bases. The trim removed 0 bases at V and 6 bases at J, leaving 6 bases unmatched. The V gene's germline CDR1 is MNHNY and CDR2 SVGAGI (reference sequence). The CDR3 has 15 residues.

V gene TRBV5-5 combines with J gene TRBJ1-4; D is unresolved. Looked up from germline, CDR1 is SGHKS and CDR2 is YYEKEE (reference sequence). CDR3 length: 13 amino acids. V lost 4 bases and J lost 0, with 4 bases in between. Written as DNA, the CDR3 is TGTGCCAGCAGCAAACCAACTAATGAAAAACTGTTTTTT. Its protein product is CASSKPTNEKLFF.

The chain uses TRBV4-1 and TRBJ2-1; 10 positions match TRBD2. Trimming removed 0 bases from V and 15 bases from J; junction bases left unmatched: 14. Germline V CDR1 and CDR2: MGHRA, YSYEKL. The CDR3 sequence is 16 residues long. The DNA of the CDR3 is TGCGCCAGCAGCCAAGAGGGATCGGCTAGCGGGGGCCTCCGGTTCTTC. Translated: CASSQEGSASGGLRFF.

The genes are TRBV5-1 and TRBJ2-6; 8 bases map to TRBD1. Losses at the gene ends were 0 bases for V and 0 bases for J; bases not matched to a gene: 11. CDR3 length: 20 amino acids. Looked up from germline, CDR1 is SGHRS and CDR2 is YFSETQ. The CDR3 DNA follows: TGCGCCAGCAGCTTGGCCGGGCATAGGACAGGGATCTCTGGGGCCAACGTCCTGACTTTC. Encoded protein: CASSLAGHRTGISGANVLTF.

The rearrangement uses TRBV6-6 and TRBJ1-2, with 8 positions matching TRBD1. CDR1 and CDR2 (germline): MNHNY, SVGAGI (reference sequence). V lost 6 bases to trimming and J lost 4 bases; unmatched junction nucleotides: 7. The length of the CDR3 is 14 residues. The CDR3 reads CASRGTGGGYGYTF. DNA of the CDR3: TGTGCCAGCAGGGGGACAGGCGGGGGCTATGGCTACACCTTC.

This clone has a count of ten or more. J is TRBJ2-1 and V is TRBV10-1; weak D call: TRBD2 (6 bases). This CDR3 has 14 amino acids. V lost 5 bases and J 5 bases, leaving 13 bases between the germline ends. Germline V CDR1 and CDR2: WNHNN, SYGVQD (reference sequence). The CDR3 DNA sequence: TGCGCCAGCAGTCCAACGGGAGTTAACAATGAGCAGTTCTTC. It encodes CASSPTGVNNEQFF.

For this clone: The identical CDR3 is also encoded by other nucleotide sequences in the sample. The rearrangement links TRBV25-1 to TRBJ2-5; TRBD1 matches 7 bases. Germline-derived CDR1 and CDR2 are MGHDK and SYGVNS. Unmatched junction bases numbered 4, after V lost 4 bases and J lost 5 bases. The CDR3 is 13 amino acids. CDR3 in amino acids: CASSGQGLETQYF. The CDR3 DNA sequence: TGTGCCAGCAGTGGACAGGGTTTGGAGACCCAGTACTTC. The variable domain in full, completed from reference TRBV25-1 and TRBJ2-5, reads EADIYQTPRYLVIGTGKKITLECSQTMGHDKMYWYQQDPGMELHLIHYSYGVNSTEKGDLSSESTVSRIRTEHFPLTLESARPSHTSQYLCASSGQGLETQYFGPGTRLLVL.

This chain joins TRBV19 and TRBJ2-7; D is perhaps TRBD2 (5 bases). In germline, CDR1 is LNHDA, CDR2 SQIVND (reference sequence). The CDR3 is 14 amino acids. V lost 1 base and J 0 bases, leaving 7 bases between the germline ends. CDR3 DNA sequence: TGTGCCAGTAGTATAGTGGAGGACTCCTACGAGCAGTACTTC. Translating it yields CASSIVEDSYEQYF. Full variable domain (missing parts from reference TRBV19 and TRBJ2-7): DGGITQSPKYLFRKEGQNVTLSCEQNLNHDAMYWYRQDPGQGLRLIYYSQIVNDFQKGDIAEGYSVSREKKESFPLTVTSAQKNPTAFYLCASSIVEDSYEQYFGPGTRLTVT.

This clone came up once. The chain carries TRBV27 and TRBJ1-3; TRBD1 matches 7 bases. This CDR3 is 16 amino acids long. From germline, CDR1 is MNHEY and CDR2 SMNVEV (reference sequence). V lost 5 bases and J lost 4; bases outside the gene matches: 11. CDR3 nucleotides: TGTGCCAGCAGTACCCGGACAGGTGGGTTGGGAAACACCATATATTTT. Protein: CASSTRTGGLGNTIYF.

The chain is built from TRBV5-4 and TRBJ2-1, with TRBD2 matching 8 bases. V shed 4 bases and J 6 bases; nucleotides not matched to a gene: 12. The CDR3 is 16 residues long. The germline V gene has CDR1 SGHNT and CDR2 YYREEE (reference sequence). CDR3 nucleotides: TGTGCCAGCAGCCACGCGGCGGGGGGCATTTTCAATGAGCAGTTCTTC. This sequence encodes CASSHAAGGIFNEQFF.

The chain has TRBV6-5 and TRBJ1-5; 10 bases are a match to TRBD1. V was pared by 8 bases and J by 8 bases, with 12 bases of the junction left unmatched. Germline V lookup: CDR1 MNHEY, CDR2 SVGAGI. This CDR3 is built from 15 residues. In DNA form, the CDR3 reads TGTGCCAGCCGACCGGGACAGGGGTTTTTGGAGCCCCAGCATTTT. It specifies CASRPGQGFLEPQHF.

The V call is TRBV5-6, the J call TRBJ1-2; 8 positions agree with TRBD1. The CDR3 has 15 residues. Trimming at V came to 1 base and at J to 8 bases, leaving 10 bases not matched to a gene. Looked up from germline, CDR1 is SGHDT and CDR2 is YYEEEE. For the CDR3, the DNA is TGTGCCAGCAGCTTGCTCGGACAGGGAGAAAAGGGCTACACCTTC. Its translation: CASSLLGQGEKGYTF.

Only a few counts were recorded for this clone. The chain is built from TRBV4-1 and TRBJ1-5; D remains ambiguous. CDR3 length equals 16 residues. V lost 0 bases and J 7 bases, leaving 16 bases between the germline ends. CDR1 is MGHRA, CDR2 YSYEKL, per germline. The CDR3 loop is CASSQDRGWSGQPQHF. The CDR3 DNA reads TGCGCCAGCAGCCAAGATCGTGGCTGGTCTGGGCAGCCCCAGCATTTT.

Points on this clone: Additional DNA sequences in this sample encode the identical CDR3. The chain employs TRBV5-1 and TRBJ2-3; D gene ambiguous. Trimming shortened V by 0 bases and J by 1 base, and 6 bases separated the two germline ends. The length of the CDR3 is 14 residues. Germline V gives CDR1 SGHRS, CDR2 YFSETQ. The CDR3, as DNA: TGCGCCAGCAGCTTGGTGCTGGGCACAGATACGCAGTATTTT. Translating it yields CASSLVLGTDTQYF.

About this clone itself: Just one base apart from a much larger clone, this may be a read error. The chain joins TRBV11-2 to TRBJ2-3; D is unclear. The length of the CDR3 is 12 residues. V lost 3 bases and J 2 bases, leaving 3 bases between the germline ends. Germline assignment: CDR1 SGHAT and CDR2 FQNNGV. The CDR3 nucleotides read TGTGCCAGCAGCTTCACCACAGATACGCAGTATTTT. This encodes CASSFTTDTQYF.

The rearrangement joins TRBV27 to TRBJ2-7, with D possibly being TRBD2 (6 bases). This CDR3 has 15 amino acids. The germline V gene has CDR1 MNHEY and CDR2 SMNVEV (reference sequence). The germline V and J ends were trimmed by 3 bases and 2 bases, with 14 bases remaining between them. The CDR3 DNA reads as TGTGCCAGCAGTTTTTCGGGAGCTACTGCCTACGAGCAGTACTTC. Its translation is CASSFSGATAYEQYF.

This rearrangement joins TRBV27 to TRBJ2-5; 8 bases are a match to TRBD2. This CDR3 comprises 15 residues. Germline values: CDR1 MNHEY, CDR2 SMNVEV (reference sequence). V lost 6 bases, J lost 5 bases, and 11 bases stayed unmatched. The CDR3 region is CASSLSRGGHETQYF. The CDR3 nucleotides are TGTGCCAGCAGCCTCTCTCGGGGGGGGCACGAGACCCAGTACTTC.

About this clone itself: This could be a read error, since a much larger clone is one nucleotide away. This sample also contains other DNA sequences that code for the same CDR3. This chain uses TRBV5-1 with TRBJ1-3, with 7 bases lining up with TRBD1. The CDR3 covers 14 residues. The germline V gene has CDR1 SGHRS and CDR2 YFSETQ. The V and J ends lost 4 bases and 4 bases, in that order; junction bases with no gene match: 5. For the CDR3, the DNA is TGCGCCAGCAGCCTAGGGACAGCCGGAAACACCATATATTTT. Translating gives CASSLGTAGNTIYF.

The rearrangement links TRBV6-1 to TRBJ2-1; the D is unclear. The CDR3 extends over 13 amino acids. The germline V gene has CDR1 MNHNS and CDR2 SASEGT. Deletions cut 7 bases from V and 8 bases from J, with 15 bases between. CDR3 in DNA: TGTGCCAGCAATGACCAGGCGGCTTATGAGCAGTTCTTC. Its protein is CASNDQAAYEQFF.

V and J are TRBV27 and TRBJ1-2; D is possibly TRBD1 (6 bases). The ends were cut back, 4 bases at V and 4 bases at J, with 10 bases in the middle. The germline V gene has CDR1 MNHEY and CDR2 SMNVEV (reference sequence). CDR3 length: 13 amino acids. The DNA of the CDR3 is TGTGCCAGCAGTTCCGCAGGGGCCTATGGCTACACCTTC. Its translation: CASSSAGAYGYTF.